This passage covers 25 T cell receptor beta chains from one sample sequenced in a study of shared clonotypes between healthy human individuals. Data came from immunoSEQ multiplex PCR; TCRdb stores just in-frame clones and leaves some out. Of about 980,000 clones listed, approximately 76% are singletons. Sequencing used memory CD4+ T cells sorted from blood. As to subset: CD45RA-negative fraction. Every receptor here comes from a man aged 18 to 29 in good health.

The J gene is TRBJ1-5, the V gene TRBV4-3; no reliable D call. The germline V gene encodes CDR1 LGHNA and CDR2 YSLEER. The CDR3 sequence is 19 residues long. V was trimmed by 0 bases and J by 10 bases, leaving 28 bases between them. The CDR3 sequence: CASSQDWHSSGSPKSPQHF. The CDR3 DNA sequence: TGCGCCAGCAGCCAAGATTGGCACAGCTCCGGGAGCCCAAAGTCCCCCCAGCATTTT.

Here the CDR3 reads CAWNRLASGYTF. The CDR3 coding sequence is TGTGCCTGGAATCGGTTGGCGAGTGGCTACACCTTC. The chain uses TRBV30 and TRBJ1-2, with D uncertain. The CDR3 runs to 12 residues. V lost 4 bases to trimming and J lost 7 bases, with 13 bases between them. Germline values: CDR1 GTSNPN, CDR2 SVGIG (reference sequence).

V usage is TRBV10-3 and J usage is TRBJ2-5; D may be TRBD1 (6 bases). The CDR3 loop spans 12 amino acids. V was shortened by 6 bases and J by 5 bases, with 10 bases between the two germline ends. The germline V gene encodes CDR1 ENHRY and CDR2 SYGVKD. This CDR3 is CAIRGGHETQYF. As DNA, the CDR3 is TGTGCCATCAGAGGGGGACACGAGACCCAGTACTTC.

V gene TRBV19 combines with J gene TRBJ1-5; no clear D. V lost 3 bases to trimming and J lost 0 bases, with 9 bases between them. CDR3 length: 15 amino acids. In germline, CDR1 is LNHDA, CDR2 SQIVND (reference sequence). The CDR3 protein is CASSIWARSNQPQHF. CDR3 sequence (DNA): TGTGCCAGTAGTATTTGGGCACGTAGCAATCAGCCCCAGCATTTT.

V usage is TRBV30 and J usage is TRBJ2-6; 7 nucleotides align to TRBD1. With 0 bases clipped from V and 2 bases from J, the junction kept 4 bases outside the gene matches. The germline CDR1 and CDR2 sequences are GTSNPN and SVGIG (reference sequence). The CDR3 sequence is 16 residues long. The CDR3 nucleotides read TGTGCCTGGAGTGTACTAGGGGGCGCTGGGGCCAACGTCCTGACTTTC. It is translated as CAWSVLGGAGANVLTF.

This chain uses TRBV29-1 with TRBJ1-1, with a weak D call TRBD1 (6 bases). V was clipped by 5 bases and J by 0 bases, with 10 bases between them. The length of the CDR3 is 13 residues. Germline loops: CDR1 SQVTM, CDR2 ANQGSEA. The CDR3 DNA follows: TGCAGCGTTCCAGACAGGATGAACACTGAAGCTTTCTTT. Protein: CSVPDRMNTEAFF.

In this sample, this clone turned up a few times. The V call is TRBV6-1, the J call TRBJ1-2; weak D call: TRBD1 (5 bases). Germline V CDR1 and CDR2: MNHNS, SASEGT. Trimming stripped 3 bases from V and 4 bases from J, with 21 bases between. CDR3 length: 17 residues. Here the CDR3 reads CASSEGGGSGVLYGYTF. The CDR3 nucleotides read TGTGCCAGCAGTGAGGGGGGTGGATCAGGCGTCCTCTATGGCTACACCTTC.

In its sample, this clone was seen once. This sequence joins TRBV7-9 and TRBJ2-1; 11 bases line up with TRBD2. The CDR3 runs to 15 residues. After removal of 7 bases from V and 6 bases from J, the junction contained 8 bases not matched to a gene. The V gene's germline CDR1 is SEHNR and CDR2 FQNEAQ (reference sequence). CDR3 in DNA: TGTGCCAGCATCCAACTAGCGGGGGCCGGCAATGAGCAGTTCTTC. This sequence encodes CASIQLAGAGNEQFF.

The chain is built from TRBV6-5 and TRBJ2-7; TRBD2 aligns across 11 bases. Per germline, CDR1 MNHEY and CDR2 SVGAGI. J lost 3 bases, V lost 6 bases, and 7 bases had no gene match. This CDR3 has 15 amino acids. Written as DNA, the CDR3 is TGTGCCAGCAGGCCTAGCGGGGGGAAGTACTACGAGCAGTACTTC. It specifies CASRPSGGKYYEQYF.

The chain uses TRBV18 and TRBJ2-2, with a weak D call TRBD1 (6 bases). The CDR3 spans 15 residues. Trimming took off 3 bases at V and 6 bases at J, with 14 bases between the two ends. Germline CDR1 KGHSH, CDR2 LQKENI. CDR3 loop: CASSPNRVGAGELFF. The CDR3, as DNA: TGTGCCAGCTCACCTAACAGGGTTGGAGCCGGGGAGCTGTTTTTT.

This clone was counted only a few times. The chain links TRBV7-3 to TRBJ2-3; 9 nucleotides agree with TRBD2. Trimming at V came to 5 bases and at J to 3 bases, leaving 9 bases not matched to a gene. There are 16 residues in the CDR3. Germline CDR1 reads SGHTA; CDR2 reads FQGTGA. This chain's CDR3 is CASSAQGLARTDTQYF. DNA for the CDR3: TGTGCCAGCAGCGCCCAAGGACTAGCGCGGACAGATACGCAGTATTTT.

V gene TRBV5-1 combines with J gene TRBJ2-5; 7 bases are shared with TRBD1. V dropped 2 bases and J dropped 4; count of bases not matched to a gene: 5. The CDR3 extends over 14 amino acids. The germline V gene encodes CDR1 SGHRS and CDR2 YFSETQ. DNA of the CDR3: TGCGCCAGCAGCTTATATACAGGGGCAGAGACCCAGTACTTC. Translation: CASSLYTGAETQYF. The full variable domain, with the rest looked up from reference TRBV5-1 and TRBJ2-5, is KAGVTQTPRYLIKTRGQQVTLSCSPISGHRSVSWYQQTPGQGLQFLFEYFSETQRNKGNFPGRFSGRQFSNSRSEMNVSTLELGDSALYLCASSLYTGAETQYFGPGTRLLVL.

The J gene is TRBJ2-3, the V gene TRBV5-4; no clear D gene. The CDR3 is 13 amino acids. The V and J ends lost 1 base and 0 bases respectively, with 3 bases between them. The germline V gene encodes CDR1 SGHNT and CDR2 YYREEE (reference sequence). The CDR3 DNA sequence: TGTGCCAGCAGCTTGTTAAGCACAGATACGCAGTATTTT. Translation: CASSLLSTDTQYF.

As concerns this clone: A far larger clone is a single base away, which makes a read error likely. The sample contains more than one DNA sequence encoding this CDR3. This chain uses TRBV11-2 with TRBJ1-4; tentative D call: TRBD1 (6 bases). This CDR3 has 14 amino acids. Germline-derived CDR1 and CDR2 are SGHAT and FQNNGV. CDR3 sequence reads: CASSPQGSREKLFF. DNA of the CDR3: TGTGCTAGCAGTCCGCAGGGGAGTAGGGAAAAACTGTTTTTT.

The J gene is TRBJ1-2, the V gene TRBV6-6, with D uncertain. The CDR3 is 14 residues long. With 0 bases removed from V and 3 bases from J, the gap between germline ends came to 8 bases. Germline loops: CDR1 MNHNY, CDR2 SVGAGI (reference sequence). This chain's CDR3 is CASSYSRFYYGYTF. CDR3 nucleotides: TGTGCCAGCAGTTACTCGAGGTTCTACTATGGCTACACCTTC.

This clone came up a few times. The V gene is TRBV19, the J gene TRBJ2-2; 8 positions agree with TRBD1. Trimming at V came to 6 bases and at J to 5 bases, leaving 2 bases not matched to a gene. The germline CDR1 and CDR2 sequences are LNHDA and SQIVND (reference sequence). The CDR3 consists of 13 residues. The DNA of the CDR3 is TGTGCCAGTAGAAACAGGGGGACCGGGGAGCTGTTTTTT. Its translation is CASRNRGTGELFF.

This clone was counted only a few times. The chain is built from TRBV7-2 and TRBJ1-2; tentatively, D is TRBD1 (6 bases). Germline lookup yields CDR1 SGHTA and CDR2 FQGNSA. The CDR3 has 14 residues. The ends were cut back, 4 bases at V and 6 bases at J, with 15 bases in the middle. CDR3 in DNA: TGTGCCAGCAGCTCTGGACAGTGGTGGAATGGCTACACCTTC. Protein sequence: CASSSGQWWNGYTF. The entire variable domain, with the rest obtained from reference TRBV7-2 and TRBJ1-2, is as follows: GAGVSQSPSNKVTEKGKDVELRCDPISGHTALYWYRQSLGQGLEFLIYFQGNSAPDKSGLPSDRFSAERTGGSVSTLTIQRTQQEDSAVYLCASSSGQWWNGYTFGSGTRLTVV.

The J gene is TRBJ1-5, the V gene TRBV5-5; D is uncertain. In germline, CDR1 is SGHKS, CDR2 YYEKEE (reference sequence). The V and J ends lost 2 bases and 7 bases respectively, with 16 bases between them. The CDR3 extends over 15 amino acids. CDR3 sequence reads: CASSFHTLVDQPQHF. CDR3 sequence (DNA): TGTGCCAGCAGCTTCCATACACTGGTCGACCAGCCCCAGCATTTT.

Here the CDR3 DNA reads TGTGCCAGAAGCACACGTTACAGGGGGCGCATGAACACTGAAGCTTTCTTT. It is translated as CARSTRYRGRMNTEAFF. This chain links TRBV5-3 with TRBJ1-1, with 9 bases lining up with TRBD1. TRBV5-3 is classed as an ORF, of uncertain function. The trim removed 4 bases at V and 0 bases at J, leaving 10 bases unmatched. This CDR3 has 17 amino acids.

This clone came up a few times. The V call is TRBV2, the J call TRBJ1-1; D is uncertain. CDR3 length equals 13 residues. The V gene lost 8 bases and the J gene lost 1 base, with 11 bases spanning the gap. Germline assignment: CDR1 SNHLY and CDR2 FYNNEI. For the CDR3, the DNA is TGTGCCAGCCAGAGAGTGAAGAACACTGAAGCTTTCTTT. Protein product: CASQRVKNTEAFF.

This clone was counted once. V gene TRBV28 combines with J gene TRBJ1-1; D gene ambiguous. Between the trimmed V and J ends, which lost 4 bases and 6 bases, there was a span of 18 bases. CDR1 MDHEN and CDR2 SYDVKM come from the germline V gene. The length of the CDR3 is 15 residues. The DNA for the CDR3 is TGTGCCAGCAGTTACGCCCTGGGAGCGTCGTCTGAAGCTTTCTTT. It translates to CASSYALGASSEAFF.

The J gene is TRBJ2-1, the V gene TRBV18, with a possible D match to TRBD2 (6 bases). The CDR3 is made up of 13 amino acids. CDR1 and CDR2 (germline): KGHSH, LQKENI. The germline V and J ends were trimmed by 3 bases and 6 bases, with 9 bases remaining between them. CDR3 residues: CASSPSGVNEQFF. CDR3 in DNA: TGTGCCAGCTCACCTAGCGGAGTCAATGAGCAGTTCTTC.

For this clone: A read error is likely here: a far larger clone is one base away. The chain links TRBV11-2 to TRBJ2-7; D ambiguous. The CDR3 is made up of 11 amino acids. Trimming took off 5 bases at V and 1 base at J, with 3 bases between the two ends. Germline V gene sequence: CDR1 SGHAT, CDR2 FQNNGV. For the CDR3, the DNA is TGTGCCAGCAGCACATCCTACGAGCAGTACTTC. Protein sequence: CASSTSYEQYF.

Remarks on this clone: The same CDR3 also results from other DNA sequences found in this sample. This chain joins TRBV18 and TRBJ2-6; D remains unclear. Germline CDR1 and CDR2: KGHSH and LQKENI. V was pared by 2 bases and J by 4 bases, with 12 bases between. The CDR3 contains 16 residues. CDR3 region: CASSPIGFAGANVLTF. As DNA, the CDR3 is TGTGCCAGCTCACCAATAGGGTTCGCCGGGGCCAACGTCCTGACTTTC.

The chain uses TRBV28 and TRBJ2-7; 12 bases are a match to TRBD1. Germline V gene data show CDR1 as MDHEN and CDR2 as SYDVKM. This CDR3 is built from 15 residues. V lost 1 base, J lost 5 bases, and 3 bases stayed unmatched. The CDR3 loop is CASSLSGQGADEQYF. CDR3 nucleotide sequence: TGTGCCAGCAGTTTATCGGGACAGGGGGCAGACGAGCAGTACTTC.